Sequencing of this T cell receptor (beta chain) was carried out in a study of identical twins. This clonotype was found many times. Deletions cut 4 bases from V and 4 bases from J, with 11 bases between. This CDR3 is 14 amino acids long. Germline CDR1 reads SEHNR; CDR2 reads FQNEAQ (reference sequence). Through template switching, a universal primer site was introduced, and the cDNA contained unique molecular identifiers. TCRdb independently ran MiXCR on the 5' RACE reads; one entry per CDR3 protein. In the table there are hundreds of thousands of distinct CDR3 sequences, approximately 13% of which are singletons. The sample was also linked to a second study, of yellow fever vaccine responses in identical twins.

The sequenced sample consisted of PBMCs. This TCR derives from a woman aged 18 to 35 in good health. The chain combines TRBV7-9 with TRBJ2-1, with D perhaps TRBD1 (6 bases). The CDR3 DNA is TGTGCCAGCAGCTCCCGGACAGCTTACAATGAGCAGTTCTTC. Amino acid sequence: CASSSRTAYNEQFF.